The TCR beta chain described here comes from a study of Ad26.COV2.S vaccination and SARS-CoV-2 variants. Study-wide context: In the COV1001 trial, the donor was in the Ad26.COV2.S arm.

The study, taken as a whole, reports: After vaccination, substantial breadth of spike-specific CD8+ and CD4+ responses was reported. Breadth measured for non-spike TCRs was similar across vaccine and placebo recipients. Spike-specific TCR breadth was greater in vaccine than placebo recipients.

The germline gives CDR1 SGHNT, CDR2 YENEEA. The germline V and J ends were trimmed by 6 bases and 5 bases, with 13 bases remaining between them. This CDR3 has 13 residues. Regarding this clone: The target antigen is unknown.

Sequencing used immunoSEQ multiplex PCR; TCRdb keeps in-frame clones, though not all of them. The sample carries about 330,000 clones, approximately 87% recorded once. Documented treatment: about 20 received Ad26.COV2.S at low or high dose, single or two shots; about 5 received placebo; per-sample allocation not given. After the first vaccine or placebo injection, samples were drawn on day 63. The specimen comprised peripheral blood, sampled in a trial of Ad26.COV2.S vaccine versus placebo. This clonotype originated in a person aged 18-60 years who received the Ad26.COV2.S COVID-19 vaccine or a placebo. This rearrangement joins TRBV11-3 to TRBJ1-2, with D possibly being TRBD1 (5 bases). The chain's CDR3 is CASSILPGYGYTF. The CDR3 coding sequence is TGTGCCAGCAGTATCCTCCCAGGGTATGGCTACACCTTC.